The rows below give T cell receptor beta chains drawn from one sample of a study of blood T cell repertoires in COVID-19. Clones were sequenced by immunoSEQ multiplex PCR, and TCRdb holds only the in-frame ones, with some missing. The sample yields approximately 140,000 clones, about 90% seen once. Sample: peripheral blood. Receptor source: an elderly man with acute or convalescent COVID-19. Both conserved end residues are part of each CDR3. A D gene is named only where the DNA matches it firmly. Not every row has a clone size; where given, it reads once, few, many or a size class.

TRBJ2-2,TRBD1,-,TRBV4-1,TGCGCCAGCAGCCAAGCCCCCAACAGGGGCCCCGGGGAGCTGTTTTTT,CASSQAPNRGPGELFF
TRBJ2-1,TRBD2,-,TRBV27,TGTGCCAGCAGTTTCGGGACTACGCCCAATGAGCAGTTCTTC,CASSFGTTPNEQFF
TRBJ1-3,-,-,TRBV5-1,TGCGCCAGCAGCTTGGCGGGGGATAAGAACACCATATATTTT,CASSLAGDKNTIYF
TRBJ1-1,TRBD1,few,TRBV7-9,TGTGCCAGCAGCCCGACAGGGTTCGCGCGAGTGAACACTGAAGCTTTCTTT,CASSPTGFARVNTEAFF
TRBJ1-1,-,-,TRBV9,TGTGCCAGCAGCCGAACAGGGTCCACTGAAGCTTTCTTT,CASSRTGSTEAFF
TRBJ2-1,-,-,TRBV4-1,TGCGCCAGCAGCCAAGATAGGAGGGCGGGTGAGCAGTTCTTC,CASSQDRRAGEQFF
TRBJ2-1,-,few,TRBV2,TGTGCCAGCAGGGAGAGGGGGTCAGAGGATGAGCAGTTCTTC,CASRERGSEDEQFF
TRBJ1-3,TRBD1,-,TRBV6-5,TGTGCCAGCAGTCGACAGGGGGCTGGAAACACCATATATTTT,CASSRQGAGNTIYF
TRBJ2-7,-,-,TRBV11-2,TGTGCCAGCAGCTTCCCCGGGGAGCAGTACTTC,CASSFPGEQYF
TRBJ1-5,-,-,TRBV6-5,TGTGCCAGCCGATCGGGGGGGGTTGGGCAGCCCCAGCATTTT,CASRSGGVGQPQHF
TRBJ1-2,-,-,TRBV21-1,TGTGCCAGCAGCAAGGGGGTGGCAGGGGCGACCTATGGCTACACCTTC,CASSKGVAGATYGYTF
TRBJ1-3,TRBD1,once,TRBV5-5,TGTGCCAGCAGCTTCACCGGGACAGCCGGAAACACCATATATTTT,CASSFTGTAGNTIYF
TRBJ1-5,TRBD1,-,TRBV27,TGTGCCAGCAGTTTTCAGGGGGGCAATCAGCCCCAGCATTTT,CASSFQGGNQPQHF
TRBJ2-3,-,-,TRBV6-5,TGTGCCAGGGCTCGGGTTGGGGAGGGCACAGATACGCAGTATTTT,CARARVGEGTDTQYF